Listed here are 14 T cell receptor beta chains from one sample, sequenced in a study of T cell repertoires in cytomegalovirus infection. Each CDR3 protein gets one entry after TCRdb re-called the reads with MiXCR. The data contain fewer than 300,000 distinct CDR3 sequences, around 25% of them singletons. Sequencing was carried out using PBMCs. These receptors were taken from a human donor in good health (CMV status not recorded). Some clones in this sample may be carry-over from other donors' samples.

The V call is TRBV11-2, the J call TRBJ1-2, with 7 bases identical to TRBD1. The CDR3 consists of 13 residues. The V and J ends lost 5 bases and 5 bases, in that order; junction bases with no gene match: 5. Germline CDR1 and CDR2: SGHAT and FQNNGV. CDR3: CASSRDSIYGYTF. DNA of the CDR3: TGTGCCAGCAGCCGGGACAGTATATATGGCTACACCTTC.

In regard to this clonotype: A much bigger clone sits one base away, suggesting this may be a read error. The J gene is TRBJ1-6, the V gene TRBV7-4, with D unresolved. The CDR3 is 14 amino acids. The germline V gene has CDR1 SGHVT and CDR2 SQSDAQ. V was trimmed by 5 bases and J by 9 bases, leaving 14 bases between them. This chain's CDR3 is CASSPTDFCSPLHF. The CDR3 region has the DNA TGTGCCAGCAGCCCGACTGATTTCTGTTCACCCCTCCACTTT.

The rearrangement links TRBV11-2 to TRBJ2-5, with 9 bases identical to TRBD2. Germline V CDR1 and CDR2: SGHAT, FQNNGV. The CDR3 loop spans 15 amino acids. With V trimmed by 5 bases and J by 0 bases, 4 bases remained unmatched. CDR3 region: CASSVSGSNQETQYF. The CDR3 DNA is TGTGCCAGCAGCGTTAGCGGGAGTAACCAAGAGACCCAGTACTTC. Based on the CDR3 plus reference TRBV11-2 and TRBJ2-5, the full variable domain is EAGVAQSPRYKIIEKRQSVAFWCNPISGHATLYWYQQILGQGPKLLIQFQNNGVVDDSQLPKDRFSAERLKGVDSTLKIQPAKLEDSAVYLCASSVSGSNQETQYFGPGTRLLVL.

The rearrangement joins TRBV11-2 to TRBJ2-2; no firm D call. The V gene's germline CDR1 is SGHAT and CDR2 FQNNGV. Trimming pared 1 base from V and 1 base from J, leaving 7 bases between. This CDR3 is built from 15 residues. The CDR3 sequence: CASSLVRQNTGELFF. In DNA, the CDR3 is TGTGCCAGCAGCTTAGTTCGGCAGAACACCGGGGAGCTGTTTTTT.

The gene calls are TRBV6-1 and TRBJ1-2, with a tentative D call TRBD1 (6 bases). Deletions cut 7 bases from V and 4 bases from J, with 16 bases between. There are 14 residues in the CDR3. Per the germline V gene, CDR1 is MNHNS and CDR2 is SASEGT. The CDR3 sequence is CASIGGGSFYGYTF. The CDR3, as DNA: TGTGCCAGCATAGGGGGAGGGAGCTTCTATGGCTACACCTTC.

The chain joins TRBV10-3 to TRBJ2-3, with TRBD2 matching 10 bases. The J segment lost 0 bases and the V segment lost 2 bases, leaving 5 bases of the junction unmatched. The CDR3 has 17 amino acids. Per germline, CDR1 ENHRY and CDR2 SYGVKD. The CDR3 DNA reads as TGTGCCATCAGTGAGCCCGAAGCGGGGGGGAGCACAGATACGCAGTATTTT. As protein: CAISEPEAGGSTDTQYF.

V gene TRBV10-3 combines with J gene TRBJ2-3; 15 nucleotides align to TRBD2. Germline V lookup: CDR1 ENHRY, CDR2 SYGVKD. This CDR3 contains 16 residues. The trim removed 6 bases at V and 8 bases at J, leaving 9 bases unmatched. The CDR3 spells CAIRSGLAGGPGTQYF. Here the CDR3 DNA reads TGTGCCATCAGGTCTGGACTAGCGGGGGGGCCGGGTACGCAGTATTTT.

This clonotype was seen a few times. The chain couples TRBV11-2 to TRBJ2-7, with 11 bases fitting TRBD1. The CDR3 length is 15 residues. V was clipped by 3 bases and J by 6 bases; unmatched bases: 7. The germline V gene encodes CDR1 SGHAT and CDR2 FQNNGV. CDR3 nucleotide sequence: TGTGCCAGCAGCTTCCCGGGACAGGGGGGTTCCGAGCAGTACTTC. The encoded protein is CASSFPGQGGSEQYF. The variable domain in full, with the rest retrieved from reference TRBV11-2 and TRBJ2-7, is EAGVAQSPRYKIIEKRQSVAFWCNPISGHATLYWYQQILGQGPKLLIQFQNNGVVDDSQLPKDRFSAERLKGVDSTLKIQPAKLEDSAVYLCASSFPGQGGSEQYFGPGTRLTVT.

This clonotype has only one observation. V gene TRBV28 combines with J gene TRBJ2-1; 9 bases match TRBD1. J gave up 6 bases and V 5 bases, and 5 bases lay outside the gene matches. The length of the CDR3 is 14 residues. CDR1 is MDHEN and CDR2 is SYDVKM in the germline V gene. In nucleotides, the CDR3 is TGTGCCAGCAGTCTCCCGACAGGGGGCAATGAGCAGTTCTTC. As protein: CASSLPTGGNEQFF.

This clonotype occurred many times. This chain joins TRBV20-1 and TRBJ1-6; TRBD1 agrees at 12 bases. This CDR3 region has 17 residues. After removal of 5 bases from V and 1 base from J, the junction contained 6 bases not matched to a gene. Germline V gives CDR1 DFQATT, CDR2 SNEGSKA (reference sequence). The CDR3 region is CSARDRGQGSYNSPLHF. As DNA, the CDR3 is TGCAGTGCTCGGGACAGGGGGCAAGGATCCTATAATTCACCCCTCCACTTT.

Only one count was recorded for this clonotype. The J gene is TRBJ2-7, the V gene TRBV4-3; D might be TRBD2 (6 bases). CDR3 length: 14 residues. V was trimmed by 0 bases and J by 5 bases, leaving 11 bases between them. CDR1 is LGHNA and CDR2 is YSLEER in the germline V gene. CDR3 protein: CASSQDIGEDEQYF. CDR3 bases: TGCGCCAGCAGCCAAGATATTGGGGAGGACGAGCAGTACTTC.

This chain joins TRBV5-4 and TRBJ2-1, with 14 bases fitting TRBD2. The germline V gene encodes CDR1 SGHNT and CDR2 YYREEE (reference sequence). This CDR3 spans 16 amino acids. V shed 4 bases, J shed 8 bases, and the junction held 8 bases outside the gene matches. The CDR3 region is CASSPGTSGSGYEQFF. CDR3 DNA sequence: TGTGCCAGCAGCCCCGGGACTAGCGGGAGTGGTTATGAGCAGTTCTTC.

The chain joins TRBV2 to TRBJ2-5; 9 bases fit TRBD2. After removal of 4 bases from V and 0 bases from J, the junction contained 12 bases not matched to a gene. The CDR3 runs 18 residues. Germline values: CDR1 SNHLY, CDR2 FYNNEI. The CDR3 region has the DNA TGTGCCAGCAGTGTGGGGGCTTTGGCGGGGGGGGACCAAGAGACCCAGTACTTC. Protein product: CASSVGALAGGDQETQYF.

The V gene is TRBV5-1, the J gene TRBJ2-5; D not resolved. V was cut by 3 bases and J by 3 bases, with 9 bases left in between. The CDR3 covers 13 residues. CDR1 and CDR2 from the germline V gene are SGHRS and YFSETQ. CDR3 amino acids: CASSYQEKETQYF. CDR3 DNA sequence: TGCGCCAGCAGCTATCAGGAGAAAGAGACCCAGTACTTC.